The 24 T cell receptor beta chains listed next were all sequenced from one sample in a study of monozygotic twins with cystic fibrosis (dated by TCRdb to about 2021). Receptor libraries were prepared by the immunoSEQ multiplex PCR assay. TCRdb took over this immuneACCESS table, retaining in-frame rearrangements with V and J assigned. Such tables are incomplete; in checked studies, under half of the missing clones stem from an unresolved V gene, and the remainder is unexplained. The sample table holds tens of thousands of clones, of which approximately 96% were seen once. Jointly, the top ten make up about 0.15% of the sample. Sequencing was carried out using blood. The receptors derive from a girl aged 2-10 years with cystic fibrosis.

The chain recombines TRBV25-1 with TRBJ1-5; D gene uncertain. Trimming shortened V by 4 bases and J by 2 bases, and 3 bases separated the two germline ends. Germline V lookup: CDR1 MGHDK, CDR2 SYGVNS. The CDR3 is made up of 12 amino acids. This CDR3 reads CASSAGNQPQHF. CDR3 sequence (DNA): TGTGCCAGCAGTGCCGGCAATCAGCCCCAGCATTTT.

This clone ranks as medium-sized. The CDR3 reads CASSLIPGRVGNYGYTF. CDR3 nucleotide sequence: TGTGCCAGCAGCCTAATCCCCGGGAGGGTTGGTAACTATGGCTACACCTTC. This chain joins TRBV4-2 and TRBJ1-2; no definite D call. The CDR3 is 17 amino acids. CDR1 is LGHNA and CDR2 is YNFKEQ in the germline V gene. Trimming took 4 bases from V and 1 from J, leaving 19 bases between them.

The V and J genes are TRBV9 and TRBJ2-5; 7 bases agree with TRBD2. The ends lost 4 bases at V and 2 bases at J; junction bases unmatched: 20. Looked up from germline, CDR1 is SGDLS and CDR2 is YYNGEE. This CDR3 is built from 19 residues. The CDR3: CASSPGGASGLGLQETQYF. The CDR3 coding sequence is TGTGCCAGCAGCCCAGGAGGGGCTAGCGGTCTGGGGCTACAAGAGACCCAGTACTTC. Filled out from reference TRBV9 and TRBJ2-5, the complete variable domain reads DSGVTQTPKHLITATGQRVTLRCSPRSGDLSVYWYQQSLDQGLQFLIQYYNGEERAKGNILERFSAQQFPDLHSELNLSSLELGDSALYFCASSPGGASGLGLQETQYFGPGTRLLVL.

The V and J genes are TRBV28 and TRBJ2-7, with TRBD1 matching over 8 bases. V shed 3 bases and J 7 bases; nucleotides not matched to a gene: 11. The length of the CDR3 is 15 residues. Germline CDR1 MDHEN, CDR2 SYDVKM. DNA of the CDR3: TGTGCCAGCAGTTTTCTTGACAGGGGCTTTGGAGAGCAGTACTTC. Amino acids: CASSFLDRGFGEQYF.

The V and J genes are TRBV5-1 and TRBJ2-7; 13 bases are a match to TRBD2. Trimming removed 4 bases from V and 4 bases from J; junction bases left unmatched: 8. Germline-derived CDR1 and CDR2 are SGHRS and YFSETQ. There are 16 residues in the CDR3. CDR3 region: CASSPMGLAGMYEQYF. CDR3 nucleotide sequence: TGCGCCAGCAGCCCTATGGGACTAGCGGGAATGTACGAGCAGTACTTC.

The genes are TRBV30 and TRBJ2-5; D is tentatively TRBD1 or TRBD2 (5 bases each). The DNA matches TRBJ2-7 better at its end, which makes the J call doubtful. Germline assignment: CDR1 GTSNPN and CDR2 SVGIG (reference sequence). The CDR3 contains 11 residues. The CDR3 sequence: CAWSGGYEQYF. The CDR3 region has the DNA TGTGCCTGGAGTGGGGGGTACGAGCAGTACTTC.

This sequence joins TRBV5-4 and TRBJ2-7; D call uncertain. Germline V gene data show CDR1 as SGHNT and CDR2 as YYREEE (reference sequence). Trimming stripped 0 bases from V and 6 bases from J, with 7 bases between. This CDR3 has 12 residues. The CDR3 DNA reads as TGTGCCAGCAGCTTGGATAGATCCGAGCAGTACTTC. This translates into CASSLDRSEQYF.

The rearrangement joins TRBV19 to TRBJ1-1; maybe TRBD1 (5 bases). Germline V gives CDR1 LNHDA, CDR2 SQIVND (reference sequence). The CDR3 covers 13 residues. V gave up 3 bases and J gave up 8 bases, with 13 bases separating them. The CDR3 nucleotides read TGTGCCAGTAGTATTATGGGGCCCGGCGAAGCTTTCTTT. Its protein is CASSIMGPGEAFF.

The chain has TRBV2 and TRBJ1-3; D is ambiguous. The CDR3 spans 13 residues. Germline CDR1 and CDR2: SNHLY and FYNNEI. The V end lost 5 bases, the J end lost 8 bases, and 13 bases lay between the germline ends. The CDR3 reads CASSFIPRDTIYF. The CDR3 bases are TGTGCCAGCAGTTTCATCCCTCGGGACACCATATATTTT.

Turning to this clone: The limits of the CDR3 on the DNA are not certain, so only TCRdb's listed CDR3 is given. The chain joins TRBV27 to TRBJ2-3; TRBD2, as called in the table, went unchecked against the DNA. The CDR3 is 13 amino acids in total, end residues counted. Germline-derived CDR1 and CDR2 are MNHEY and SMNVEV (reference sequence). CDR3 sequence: CASSLWASGALGF.

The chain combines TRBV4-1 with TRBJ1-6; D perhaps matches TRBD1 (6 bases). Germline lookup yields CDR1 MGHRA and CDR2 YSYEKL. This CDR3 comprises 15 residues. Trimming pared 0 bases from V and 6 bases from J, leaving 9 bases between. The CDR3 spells CASSQDPDSNSPLHF. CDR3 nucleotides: TGCGCCAGCAGCCAAGATCCGGACAGTAATTCACCCCTCCACTTT.

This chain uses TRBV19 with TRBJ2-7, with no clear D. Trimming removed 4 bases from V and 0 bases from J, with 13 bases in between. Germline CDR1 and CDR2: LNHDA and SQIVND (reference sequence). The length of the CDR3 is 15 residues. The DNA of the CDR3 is TGTGCCAGTAGTAACGGGCACCCGAGCTCCTACGAGCAGTACTTC. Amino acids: CASSNGHPSSYEQYF. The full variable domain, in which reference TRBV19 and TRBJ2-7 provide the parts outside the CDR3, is DGGITQSPKYLFRKEGQNVTLSCEQNLNHDAMYWYRQDPGQGLRLIYYSQIVNDFQKGDIAEGYSVSREKKESFPLTVTSAQKNPTAFYLCASSNGHPSSYEQYFGPGTRLTVT.

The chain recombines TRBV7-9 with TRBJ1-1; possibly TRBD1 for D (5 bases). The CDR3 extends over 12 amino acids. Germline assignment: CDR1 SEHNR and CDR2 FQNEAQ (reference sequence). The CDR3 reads CVTPDRGAEAFF. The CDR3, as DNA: TGTGTGACCCCCGACCGGGGGGCTGAAGCTTTCTTT.

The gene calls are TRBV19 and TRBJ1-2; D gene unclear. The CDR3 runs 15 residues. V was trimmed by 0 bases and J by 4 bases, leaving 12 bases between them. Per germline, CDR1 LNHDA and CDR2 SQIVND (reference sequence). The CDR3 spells CASSIDGEVGYGYTF. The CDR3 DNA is TGTGCCAGTAGTATAGATGGGGAAGTCGGCTATGGCTACACCTTC. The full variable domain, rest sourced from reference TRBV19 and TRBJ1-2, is DGGITQSPKYLFRKEGQNVTLSCEQNLNHDAMYWYRQDPGQGLRLIYYSQIVNDFQKGDIAEGYSVSREKKESFPLTVTSAQKNPTAFYLCASSIDGEVGYGYTFGSGTRLTVV.

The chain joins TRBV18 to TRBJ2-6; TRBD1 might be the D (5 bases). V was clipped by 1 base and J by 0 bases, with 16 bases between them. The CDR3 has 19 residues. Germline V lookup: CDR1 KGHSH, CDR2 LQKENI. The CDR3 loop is CASSPLSRAASSGANVLTF. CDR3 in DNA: TGTGCCAGCTCACCACTTTCCAGGGCTGCCAGCTCTGGGGCCAACGTCCTGACTTTC.

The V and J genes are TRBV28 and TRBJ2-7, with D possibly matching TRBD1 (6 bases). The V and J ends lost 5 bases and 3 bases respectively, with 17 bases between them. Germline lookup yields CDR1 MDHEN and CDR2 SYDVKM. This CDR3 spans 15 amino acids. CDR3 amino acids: CASSTFVGASYEQYF. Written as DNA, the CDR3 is TGTGCCAGCAGTACCTTTGTGGGGGCGAGCTACGAGCAGTACTTC.

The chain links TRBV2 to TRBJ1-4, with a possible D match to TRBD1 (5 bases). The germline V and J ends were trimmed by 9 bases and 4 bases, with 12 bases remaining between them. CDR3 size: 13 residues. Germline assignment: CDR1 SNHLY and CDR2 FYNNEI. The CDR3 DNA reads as TGTGCCAGTGAGGGGACCTTTAATGAAAAACTGTTTTTT. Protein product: CASEGTFNEKLFF.

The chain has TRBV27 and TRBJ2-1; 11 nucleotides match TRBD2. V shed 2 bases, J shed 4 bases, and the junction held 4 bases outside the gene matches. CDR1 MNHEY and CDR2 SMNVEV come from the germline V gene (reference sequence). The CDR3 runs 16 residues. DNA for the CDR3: TGTGCCAGCAGTTTACTGGGACTAGCGGCTTACAATGAGCAGTTCTTC. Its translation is CASSLLGLAAYNEQFF.

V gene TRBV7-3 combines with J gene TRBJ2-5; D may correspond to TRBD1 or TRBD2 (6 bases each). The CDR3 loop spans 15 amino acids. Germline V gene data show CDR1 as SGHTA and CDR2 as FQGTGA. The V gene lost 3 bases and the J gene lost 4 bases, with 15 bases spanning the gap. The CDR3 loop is CASSLQTGAGETQYF. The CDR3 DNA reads TGTGCCAGCAGCTTGCAGACGGGGGCTGGAGAGACCCAGTACTTC.

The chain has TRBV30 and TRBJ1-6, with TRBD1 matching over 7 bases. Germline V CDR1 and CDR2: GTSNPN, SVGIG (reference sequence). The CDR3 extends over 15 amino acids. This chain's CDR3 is CAINTGAGYNSPLHF. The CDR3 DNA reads TGTGCGATCAACACAGGGGCAGGCTATAATTCACCCCTCCACTTT.

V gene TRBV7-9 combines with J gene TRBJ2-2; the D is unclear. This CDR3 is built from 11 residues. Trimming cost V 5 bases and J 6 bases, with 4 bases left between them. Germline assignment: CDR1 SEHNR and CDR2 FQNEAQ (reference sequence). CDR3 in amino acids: CASSGAGELFF. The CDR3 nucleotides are TGTGCCAGCAGCGGCGCCGGGGAGCTGTTTTTT.

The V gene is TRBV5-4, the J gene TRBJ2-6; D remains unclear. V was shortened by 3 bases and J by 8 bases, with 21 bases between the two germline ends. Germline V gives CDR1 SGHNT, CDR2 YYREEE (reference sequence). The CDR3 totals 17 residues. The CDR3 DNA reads TGTGCCAGCAGCTCTTTAAGCGTCTACTGGTCAACCAACGTCCTGACTTTC. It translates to CASSSLSVYWSTNVLTF.

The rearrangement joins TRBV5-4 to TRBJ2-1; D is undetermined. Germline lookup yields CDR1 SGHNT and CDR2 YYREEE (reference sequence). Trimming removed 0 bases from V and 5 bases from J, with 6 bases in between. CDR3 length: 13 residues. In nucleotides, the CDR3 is TGTGCCAGCAGCTTGGCCTTAAACAATGAGCAGTTCTTC. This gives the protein CASSLALNNEQFF.

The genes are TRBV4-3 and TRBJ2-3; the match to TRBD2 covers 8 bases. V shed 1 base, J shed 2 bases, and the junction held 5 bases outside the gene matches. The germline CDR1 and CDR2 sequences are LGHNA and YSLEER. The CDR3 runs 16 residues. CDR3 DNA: TGCGCCAGCAGCCAAGCCACGGGACTAGTCACAGATACGCAGTATTTT. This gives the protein CASSQATGLVTDTQYF.